Each of the 13 T cell receptor beta chains below was sequenced from the same sample in a study of early T cells in non-severe SARS-CoV-2 infection (dated by TCRdb to the early 2020s). Libraries were made using 5' RACE. Sequencing was performed on a NextSeq 500. TCRdb itself trimmed the public reads at Q25 with fastp, ran MiXCR and retained productive beta chains. Each CDR3 protein appears once, grouped with its most common genes and DNA. The sample has more than 50,000 distinct CDR3 sequences on record, over 10% of them singletons. The top ten clonotypes cover around 5% of the sample. Sequenced sample: whole blood. Every receptor here comes from an adult who was a healthcare worker with PCR-confirmed SARS-CoV-2 infection or an uninfected control (not recorded which).

This clonotype was seen only a few times. V gene TRBV7-6 combines with J gene TRBJ2-5, with D maybe TRBD2 (5 bases). The CDR3 extends over 14 amino acids. Per the germline V gene, CDR1 is SGHVS and CDR2 is FNYEAQ. V dropped 1 base and J dropped 3 bases, with 9 bases sitting between them. The CDR3 DNA reads as TGTGCCAGCAGCTTAGGGACTTTCGAAGAGACCCAGTACTTC. This encodes CASSLGTFEETQYF.

Only a few counts were recorded for this clonotype. The V call is TRBV12-3 or TRBV12-4, the J call TRBJ2-3, with TRBD1 as a possible D gene (6 bases). The germline V and J ends were trimmed by 1 base and 4 bases, with 9 bases remaining between them. CDR3 size: 14 residues. In DNA form, the CDR3 reads TGTGCCAGCAGTTTAGGACAGGCCCCAGATACGCAGTATTTT. Protein: CASSLGQAPDTQYF.

This clonotype was seen many times. The V call is TRBV12-3 or TRBV12-4, the J call TRBJ2-7; TRBD2 is a possible D gene (6 bases). The V gene lost 3 bases and the J gene lost 0 bases, with 9 bases spanning the gap. The CDR3 loop spans 14 amino acids. The CDR3 DNA reads TGTGCCAGCAGTTTGGGACTCCTCTCCTACGAGCAGTACTTC. This sequence encodes CASSLGLLSYEQYF.

The rearrangement links TRBV6-2 or TRBV6-3 to TRBJ1-1, with no clear D. The V gene lost 0 bases and the J gene lost 7 bases, with 9 bases spanning the gap. Germline lookup yields CDR1 MNHEY and CDR2 SVGEGT. The CDR3 extends over 13 amino acids. This CDR3 is CASSYSQVYEAFF. CDR3 nucleotide sequence: TGTGCCAGCAGTTACTCCCAGGTGTATGAAGCTTTCTTT.

This clonotype came up a few times. The V call is TRBV2, the J call TRBJ1-2, with D perhaps TRBD1 (5 bases). Germline CDR1 is SNHLY and CDR2 is FYNNEI. The CDR3 has 13 residues. V dropped 7 bases and J dropped 3 bases, with 12 bases sitting between them. CDR3 region: CASIPDNYYGYTF. CDR3 DNA: TGTGCCAGCATCCCGGACAATTACTATGGCTACACCTTC.

At least ten counts were recorded for this clonotype. The gene calls are TRBV6-1 and TRBJ2-4, with 8 nucleotides matching TRBD1. The CDR3 spans 14 residues. The junction had 3 bases not matched to a gene; V was cut back by 5 bases and J by 3 bases. CDR1 is MNHNS and CDR2 is SASEGT in the germline V gene. The CDR3 reads CASSPTGGKNIQYF. The CDR3 DNA is TGTGCCAGCAGTCCCACAGGGGGCAAAAACATTCAGTACTTC.

This rearrangement joins TRBV11-2 to TRBJ2-2; 10 bases align to TRBD2. In germline, CDR1 is SGHAT, CDR2 FQNNGV. V trimming: 4 bases; J trimming: 4 bases; junction bases outside the gene matches: 6. The CDR3 has 16 residues. CDR3 in amino acids: CASSSLAGVPTGELFF. As DNA, the CDR3 is TGTGCCAGCAGCTCCCTAGCGGGAGTTCCCACCGGGGAGCTGTTTTTT.

This clonotype showed up just a few times. The chain combines TRBV11-2 with TRBJ2-1; TRBD2 might be the D (5 bases). This CDR3 comprises 13 residues. V was clipped by 2 bases and J by 7 bases, with 9 bases between them. CDR1 is SGHAT and CDR2 is FQNNGV in the germline V gene. CDR3 region: CASSLFPGNEQFF. CDR3 coding DNA: TGTGCCAGCAGCTTATTTCCGGGGAATGAGCAGTTCTTC.

The rearrangement links TRBV2 to TRBJ2-1; D gene unclear. The V end lost 2 bases, the J end lost 5 bases, and 16 bases lay between the germline ends. The CDR3 covers 16 residues. In germline, CDR1 is SNHLY, CDR2 FYNNEI. CDR3 DNA: TGTGCCAGCAGTGAAATCGCTACTCCTGGGGACAATGAGCAGTTCTTC. Translating gives CASSEIATPGDNEQFF.

This clonotype was recorded a few times. V gene TRBV20-1 combines with J gene TRBJ2-7, with TRBD2 matching 10 bases. J gave up 6 bases and V 6 bases, and 11 bases lay outside the gene matches. From germline, CDR1 is DFQATT and CDR2 SNEGSKA (reference sequence). The CDR3 contains 14 residues. The CDR3 nucleotides read TGCAGTGCCTATCTAGCGGGAGTCATTTCCGAGCAGTACTTC. Translated, it gives CSAYLAGVISEQYF.

The chain has TRBV28 and TRBJ1-6, with D perhaps TRBD1 (5 bases). The germline CDR1 and CDR2 sequences are MDHEN and SYDVKM. The length of the CDR3 is 16 residues. Trimming removed 7 bases from V and 6 bases from J, with 19 bases in between. Here the CDR3 DNA reads TGTGCCAGCACCGCGGTGGGGGTCAAGGGTAATTCACCCCTCCACTTT. Protein: CASTAVGVKGNSPLHF.

This clonotype has a count of ten or more. The gene calls are TRBV30 and TRBJ2-7, with a possible D match to TRBD1 (6 bases). Trimming removed 8 bases from V and 3 bases from J, with 20 bases in between. Germline V gene lookup returns CDR1 GTSNPN and CDR2 SVGIG (reference sequence). This CDR3 has 14 amino acids. Written as DNA, the CDR3 is TGTGCCCGGTCAGTGGGGACACCGCACTACGAGCAGTACTTC. Amino acids: CARSVGTPHYEQYF. Filled out from reference TRBV30 and TRBJ2-7, the complete variable domain reads SQTIHQWPATLVQPVGSPLSLECTVEGTSNPNLYWYRQAAGRGLQLLFYSVGIGQISSEVPQNLSASRPQDRQFILSSKKLLLSDSGFYLCARSVGTPHYEQYFGPGTRLTVT.

Points on this clonotype: The junction and the germline gene differ at one end; a read error may be behind it. This CDR3 is CASSNSDGTDTQYF. In DNA, the CDR3 is TGTGCCAGCAGTAACTCGGACGGCACAGATACGCAGTATTTT. The chain employs TRBV6-2 or TRBV6-3 and TRBJ2-3; no firm D call. This CDR3 contains 14 residues. CDR1 is MNHEY, CDR2 SVGEGT, per germline.